This T cell receptor (beta chain) derives from a study of somatic mutations in cytotoxic T cells in rheumatoid arthritis. The CDR3 has 14 amino acids. Germline loops: CDR1 WSHSY, CDR2 SAAADI. Deletions cut 10 bases from V and 2 bases from J, with 15 bases between. Profiling relied on immunoSEQ multiplex PCR, and the TCRdb table lists in-frame clones only, not all of them. The sample comprises some 35,000 clones, about four fifths of which are singletons, and about 3.2% rests with the top ten. The receptor's source is a man aged 35 to 55 in good health. This chain joins TRBV10-2 and TRBJ2-1, with D uncertain. The source material was CD8+ T cells sorted from blood. The CDR3 DNA reads TGCGCCACCTGCGACCTAGTGACCTACAATGAGCAGTTCTTC. It translates to CATCDLVTYNEQFF.